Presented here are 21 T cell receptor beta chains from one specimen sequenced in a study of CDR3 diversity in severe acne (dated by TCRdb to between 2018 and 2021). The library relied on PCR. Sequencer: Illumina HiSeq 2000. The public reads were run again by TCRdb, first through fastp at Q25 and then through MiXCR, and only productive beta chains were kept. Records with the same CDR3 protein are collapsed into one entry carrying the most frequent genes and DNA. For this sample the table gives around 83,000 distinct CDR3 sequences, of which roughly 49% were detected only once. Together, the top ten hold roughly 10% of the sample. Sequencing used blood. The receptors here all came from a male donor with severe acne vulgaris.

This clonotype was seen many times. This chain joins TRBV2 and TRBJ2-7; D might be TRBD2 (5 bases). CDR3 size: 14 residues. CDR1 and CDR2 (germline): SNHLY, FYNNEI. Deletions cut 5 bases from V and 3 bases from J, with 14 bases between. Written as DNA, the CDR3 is TGTGCCAGCAGTCCCGGGGTTCGGGGCTACGAGCAGTACTTC. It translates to CASSPGVRGYEQYF.

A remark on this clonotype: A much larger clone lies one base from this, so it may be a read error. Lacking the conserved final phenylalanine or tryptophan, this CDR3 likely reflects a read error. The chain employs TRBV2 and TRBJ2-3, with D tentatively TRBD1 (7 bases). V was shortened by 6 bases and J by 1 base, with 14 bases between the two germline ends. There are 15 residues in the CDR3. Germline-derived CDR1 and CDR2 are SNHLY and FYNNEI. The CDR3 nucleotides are TGTGCCAGCAGAGGGACTCAGGGGGGCACAGATACGCAGTATTGT. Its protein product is CASRGTQGGTDTQYC.

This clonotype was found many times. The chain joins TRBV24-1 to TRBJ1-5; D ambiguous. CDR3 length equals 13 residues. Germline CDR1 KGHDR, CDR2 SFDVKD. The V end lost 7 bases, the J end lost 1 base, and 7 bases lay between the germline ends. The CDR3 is CATSARSNQPQHF. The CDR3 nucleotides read TGTGCCACCAGCGCTAGGAGCAATCAGCCCCAGCATTTT.

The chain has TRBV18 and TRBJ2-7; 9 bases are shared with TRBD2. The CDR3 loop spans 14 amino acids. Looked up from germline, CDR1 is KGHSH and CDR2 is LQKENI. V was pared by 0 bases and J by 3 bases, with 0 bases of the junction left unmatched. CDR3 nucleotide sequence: TGTGCCAGCTCACCACCAGCGGGAGGCTACGAGCAGTACTTC. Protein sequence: CASSPPAGGYEQYF.

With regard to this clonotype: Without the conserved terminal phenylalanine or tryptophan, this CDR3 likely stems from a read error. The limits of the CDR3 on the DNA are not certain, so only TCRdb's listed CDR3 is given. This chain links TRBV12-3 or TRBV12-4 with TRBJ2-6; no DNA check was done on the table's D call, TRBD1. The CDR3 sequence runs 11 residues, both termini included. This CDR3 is CASSRRGAGTS.

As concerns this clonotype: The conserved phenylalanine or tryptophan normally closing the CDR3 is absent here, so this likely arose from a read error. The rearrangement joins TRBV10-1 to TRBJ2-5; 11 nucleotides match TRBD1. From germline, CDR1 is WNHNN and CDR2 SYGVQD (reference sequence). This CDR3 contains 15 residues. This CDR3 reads CAISGGQGDQETQYS. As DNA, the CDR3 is TGTGCCATCAGTGGGGGACAGGGGGATCAAGAGACCCAGTACTCC.

The DNA for the CDR3 is TGTGCCAGCAGAGAAACAGGGAGCACAGCGGTCGAGCAGTTCTTC. Translation gives CASRETGSTAVEQFF. The chain recombines TRBV6-1 with TRBJ2-1; TRBD1 is a possible D gene (6 bases). Germline CDR1 and CDR2: MNHNS and SASEGT. There are 15 residues in the CDR3. V lost 6 bases, J lost 10 bases, and 22 bases lay in between.

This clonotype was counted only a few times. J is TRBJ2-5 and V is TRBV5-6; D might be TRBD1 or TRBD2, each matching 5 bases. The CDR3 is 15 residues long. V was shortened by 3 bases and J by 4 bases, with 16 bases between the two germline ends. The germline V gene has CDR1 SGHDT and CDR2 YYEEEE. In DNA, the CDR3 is TGTGCCAGCAGCTGGAGACAGCTTGGAGGAGAGACCCAGTACTTC. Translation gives CASSWRQLGGETQYF.

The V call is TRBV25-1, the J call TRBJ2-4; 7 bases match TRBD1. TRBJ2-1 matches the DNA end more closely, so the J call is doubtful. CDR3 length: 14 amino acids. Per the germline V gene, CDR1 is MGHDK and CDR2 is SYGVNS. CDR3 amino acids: CASSPTGIVDIQFF. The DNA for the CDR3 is TGTGCCAGCAGTCCGACAGGGATTGTGGACATTCAGTTCTTC.

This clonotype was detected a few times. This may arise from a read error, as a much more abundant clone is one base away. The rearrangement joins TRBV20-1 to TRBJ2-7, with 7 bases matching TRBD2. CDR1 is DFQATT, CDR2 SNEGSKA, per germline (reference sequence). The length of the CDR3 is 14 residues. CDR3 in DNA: TGCAGTGCTACCGGGGGTAGCGGGTCCTACGAGCGGTACTTC. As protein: CSATGGSGSYERYF.

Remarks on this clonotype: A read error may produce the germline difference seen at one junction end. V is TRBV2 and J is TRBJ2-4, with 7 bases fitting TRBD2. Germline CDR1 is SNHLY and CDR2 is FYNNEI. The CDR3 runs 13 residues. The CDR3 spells CASSEGGGNIQNF. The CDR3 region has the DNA TGTGCCAGCAGTGAAGGCGGGGGAAACATTCAGAACTTC.

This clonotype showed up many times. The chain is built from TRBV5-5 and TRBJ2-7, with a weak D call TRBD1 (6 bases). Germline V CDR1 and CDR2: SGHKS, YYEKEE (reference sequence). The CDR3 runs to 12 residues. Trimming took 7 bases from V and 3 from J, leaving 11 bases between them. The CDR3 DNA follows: TGTGCCAGCGGGCCAGGGGTCTACGAGCAGTACTTC. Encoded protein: CASGPGVYEQYF.

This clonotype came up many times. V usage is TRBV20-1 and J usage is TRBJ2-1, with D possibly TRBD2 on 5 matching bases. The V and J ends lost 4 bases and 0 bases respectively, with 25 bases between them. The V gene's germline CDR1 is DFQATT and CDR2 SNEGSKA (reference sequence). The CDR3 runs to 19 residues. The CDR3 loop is CSATPGVVREKSSYNEQFF. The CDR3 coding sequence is TGCAGTGCTACCCCCGGGGTAGTAAGGGAAAAGAGCTCCTACAATGAGCAGTTCTTC.

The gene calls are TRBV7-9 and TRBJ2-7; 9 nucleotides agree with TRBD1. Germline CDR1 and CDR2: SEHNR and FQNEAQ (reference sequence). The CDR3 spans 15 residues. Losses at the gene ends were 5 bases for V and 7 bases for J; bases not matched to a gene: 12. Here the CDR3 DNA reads TGTGCCAGCAGCGTTGGGGACAGGGTGCTCCGGGAGCAGTACTTC. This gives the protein CASSVGDRVLREQYF.

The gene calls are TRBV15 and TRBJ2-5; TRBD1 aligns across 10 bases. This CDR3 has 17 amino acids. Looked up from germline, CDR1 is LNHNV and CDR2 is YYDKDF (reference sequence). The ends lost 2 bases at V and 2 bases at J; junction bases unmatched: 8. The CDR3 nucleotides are TGTGCCACCAGCAGATACCGGGACAGGGGCTTTCAAGAGACCCAGTACTTC. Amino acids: CATSRYRDRGFQETQYF.

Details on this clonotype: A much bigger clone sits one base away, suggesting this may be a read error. The CDR3 DNA reads TGCAGTGCTAGGACAGGGTATATAGGCACAGATACGCAGTATTTT. As protein: CSARTGYIGTDTQYF. The rearrangement joins TRBV20-1 to TRBJ2-3, with 7 bases fitting TRBD1. The CDR3 length is 15 residues. V trimming: 3 bases; J trimming: 1 base; junction bases outside the gene matches: 7. In germline, CDR1 is DFQATT, CDR2 SNEGSKA (reference sequence).

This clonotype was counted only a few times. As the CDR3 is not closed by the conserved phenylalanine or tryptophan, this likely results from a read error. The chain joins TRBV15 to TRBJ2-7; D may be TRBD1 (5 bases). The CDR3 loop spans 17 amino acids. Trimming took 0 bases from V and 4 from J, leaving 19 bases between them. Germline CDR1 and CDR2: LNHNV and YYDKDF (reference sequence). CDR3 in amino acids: CATSRESLGQGWYEQYL. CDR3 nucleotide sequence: TGTGCCACCAGCAGAGAAAGTCTGGGGCAGGGTTGGTACGAGCAGTACTTA.

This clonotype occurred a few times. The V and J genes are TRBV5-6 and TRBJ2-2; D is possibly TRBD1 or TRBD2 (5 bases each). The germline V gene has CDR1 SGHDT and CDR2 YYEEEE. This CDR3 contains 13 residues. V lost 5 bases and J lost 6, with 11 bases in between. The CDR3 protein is CASSPGTPGELFF. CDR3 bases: TGTGCCAGCAGTCCCGGGACCCCCGGGGAGCTGTTTTTT.

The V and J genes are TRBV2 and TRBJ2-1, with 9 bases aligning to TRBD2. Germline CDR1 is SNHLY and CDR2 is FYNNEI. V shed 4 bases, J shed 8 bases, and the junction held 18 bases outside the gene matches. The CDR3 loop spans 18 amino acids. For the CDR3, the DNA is TGTGCCAGCAGTGGGAAGTCCCCCCGTCTAGGCGGGAGGGATGAGCAGTTCTTC. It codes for CASSGKSPRLGGRDEQFF.

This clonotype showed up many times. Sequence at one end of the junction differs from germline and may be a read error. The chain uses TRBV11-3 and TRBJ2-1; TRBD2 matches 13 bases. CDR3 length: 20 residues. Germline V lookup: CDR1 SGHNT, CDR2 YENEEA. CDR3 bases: TGTGCCAGCAGCTTAGCCGCCCCTGGACTAGCGGGAGAGGCTTACAATAAGCAGTTCTTC. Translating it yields CASSLAAPGLAGEAYNKQFF.

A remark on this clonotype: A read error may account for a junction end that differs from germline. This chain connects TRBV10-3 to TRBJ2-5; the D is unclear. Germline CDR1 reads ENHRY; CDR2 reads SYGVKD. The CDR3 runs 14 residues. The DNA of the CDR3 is TGTGCCAGCAGTGAAGGATTGGGACAAGAGACCCAGTACTTC. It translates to CASSEGLGQETQYF.